This record concerns one TCR beta chain sequence. The record originates from a study of blood T cell repertoires in COVID-19. Across the study: The samples span acute and convalescent COVID-19 from the United States, Italy and Spain. In each case, the material was cDNA or gDNA derived from T cells, B-cell-depleted T cells, or PBMCs.

Authors' processing steps: The authors estimated nucleated cell counts from reference gene primer amplification. The assay was immunoSEQ multiplex PCR, and TCRdb's table has in-frame clones only and misses some. From that table come the V and J calls and clone size; the DNA was used to work out D and trimming. This sample has approximately 260,000 clones, with approximately 84% found just once. With V trimmed by 7 bases and J by 9 bases, 7 bases remained unmatched. This CDR3 has 13 amino acids. Germline V gene data show CDR1 as SGHRS and CDR2 as YFSETQ. The genes are TRBV5-1 and TRBJ2-2; 9 nucleotides match TRBD1. The sequence was obtained from a human donor in a cohort sampled during active COVID-19. Specimen: peripheral blood. The CDR3 nucleotides read TGCGCCAGCTCGGGACAGGGTTTCAGGGAGCTGTTTTTT. It encodes CASSGQGFRELFF. Combining the CDR3 with reference TRBV5-1 and TRBJ2-2 gives the whole variable domain KAGVTQTPRYLIKTRGQQVTLSCSPISGHRSVSWYQQTPGQGLQFLFEYFSETQRNKGNFPGRFSGRQFSNSRSEMNVSTLELGDSALYLCASSGQGFRELFFGEGSRLTVL.